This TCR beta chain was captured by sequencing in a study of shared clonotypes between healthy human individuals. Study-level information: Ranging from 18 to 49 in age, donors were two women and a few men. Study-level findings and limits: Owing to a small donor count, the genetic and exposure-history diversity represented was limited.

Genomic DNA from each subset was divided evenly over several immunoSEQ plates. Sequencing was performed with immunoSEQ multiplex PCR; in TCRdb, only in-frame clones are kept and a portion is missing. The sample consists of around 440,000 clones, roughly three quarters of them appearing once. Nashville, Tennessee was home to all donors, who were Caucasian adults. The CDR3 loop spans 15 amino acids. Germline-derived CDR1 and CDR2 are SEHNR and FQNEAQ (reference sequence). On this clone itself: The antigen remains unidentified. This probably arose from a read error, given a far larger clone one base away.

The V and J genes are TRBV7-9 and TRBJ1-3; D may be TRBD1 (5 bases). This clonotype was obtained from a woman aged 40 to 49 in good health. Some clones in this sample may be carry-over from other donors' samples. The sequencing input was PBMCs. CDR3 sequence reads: CAGSSDGHSGNTIYF. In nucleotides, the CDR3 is TGTGCCGGCAGCTCGGACGGACACTCTGGAAACACCATATATTTT.